Reported below is one T cell receptor (beta chain). The data were produced by immunoSEQ multiplex PCR, yet TCRdb's version contains in-frame clones alone and is incomplete. In the table there are roughly 150,000 clones, around four fifths of which are singletons. V gave up 2 bases and J gave up 3 bases; unmatched junction bases: 7. Germline assignment: CDR1 KGHSH and CDR2 LQKENI. The CDR3 runs 16 residues. This sample stems from a study of blood T cell repertoires in COVID-19. Across the study: COVID-19 samples from acute and convalescent phases originated in the United States, Italy and Spain. Sources were T cells, B-cell-depleted T cells, or PBMCs; the material itself was cDNA or gDNA.

The V call is TRBV18, the J call TRBJ2-7, with TRBD1 matching 10 bases. The specimen sequenced was PBMCs or T cells enriched from blood (not recorded which). The clonotype comes from a man between 65 and 85 years old who had been exposed to COVID-19. The CDR3 nucleotides read TGTGCCAGCTCACCAGAGGGACAGGGGACTGTCTACGAGCAGTACTTC. The encoded protein is CASSPEGQGTVYEQYF.